Shown below are 26 T cell receptor beta chains from a single sample sequenced in a study of shared clonotypes between healthy human individuals. This table comes from immunoSEQ multiplex PCR, and its TCRdb copy is limited to in-frame clones, with some not included. The sample records roughly 2 million clones, roughly 96% being singletons. Sequencing input: naive CD4+ T cells sorted from blood. Regarding subset: CD45RA+ positively selected. The origin of the receptors is a man aged 18 to 29 in good health.

V usage is TRBV7-9 and J usage is TRBJ1-2; D is possibly TRBD1 (5 bases). Germline values: CDR1 SEHNR, CDR2 FQNEAQ (reference sequence). The CDR3 covers 16 residues. The V gene lost 5 bases and the J gene lost 8 bases, with 24 bases spanning the gap. The DNA of the CDR3 is TGTGCCAGCAGCCGATTCAGTCTAGGGGAAGGAAGCGGCTACACCTTC. Protein product: CASSRFSLGEGSGYTF. The full variable domain, in which reference TRBV7-9 and TRBJ1-2 provide the parts outside the CDR3, is DTGVSQNPRHKITKRGQNVTFRCDPISEHNRLYWYRQTLGQGPEFLTYFQNEAQLEKSRLLSDRFSAERPKGSFSTLEIQRTEQGDSAMYLCASSRFSLGEGSGYTFGSGTRLTVV.

The rearrangement links TRBV2 to TRBJ2-7, with TRBD1 matching over 9 bases. V was pared by 7 bases and J by 5 bases, with 12 bases of the junction left unmatched. Germline lookup yields CDR1 SNHLY and CDR2 FYNNEI. The CDR3 loop spans 15 amino acids. CDR3 residues: CASNRDRASFHEQYF. CDR3 in DNA: TGTGCCAGCAACCGGGACAGGGCCTCTTTCCACGAGCAGTACTTC.

The chain uses TRBV19 and TRBJ1-2; a possible D gene is TRBD1 (6 bases). Trimming cost V 3 bases and J 3 bases, with 11 bases left between them. The CDR3 contains 14 residues. Per the germline V gene, CDR1 is LNHDA and CDR2 is SQIVND (reference sequence). The CDR3 spells CASSIWTAHYGYTF. CDR3 nucleotide sequence: TGTGCCAGTAGTATCTGGACAGCTCACTATGGCTACACCTTC.

This chain links TRBV5-1 with TRBJ2-1, with D tentatively TRBD2 (6 bases). The CDR3 runs to 15 residues. Germline V gives CDR1 SGHRS, CDR2 YFSETQ. Trimming pared 5 bases from V and 2 bases from J, leaving 14 bases between. The CDR3 nucleotides are TGCGCCAGCAGAACTGAGGCGGGACCCTACAATGAGCAGTTCTTC. Translating gives CASRTEAGPYNEQFF.

This clone appeared a single time. CDR3 protein: CASSLFSGGPNEQYF. The CDR3, as DNA: TGTGCCAGCAGCTTGTTCAGCGGGGGGCCCAACGAGCAGTACTTC. The chain employs TRBV5-8 and TRBJ2-7; TRBD2 aligns across 9 bases. CDR1 is SGHTS, CDR2 YDEGEE, per germline. The ends lost 1 base at V and 5 bases at J; junction bases unmatched: 7. The CDR3 consists of 15 residues. Drawing the rest from reference TRBV5-8 and TRBJ2-7, the complete variable domain is EAGVTQSPTHLIKTRGQQATLRCSPISGHTSVYWYQQALGLGLQFLLWYDEGEERNRGNFPPRFSGRQFPNYSSELNVNALELEDSALYLCASSLFSGGPNEQYFGPGTRLTVT.

For this clone: Other DNA sequences within the sample encode an identical CDR3. The chain couples TRBV28 to TRBJ1-6, with 9 bases aligning to TRBD1. Germline trimming cut 6 bases from V and 7 bases from J; bases unmatched to any gene: 7. The CDR3 runs to 15 residues. CDR1 and CDR2 from the germline V gene are MDHEN and SYDVKM. The chain's CDR3 is CASRPRDRVNSPLHF. CDR3 DNA: TGTGCCAGCAGACCCCGGGACAGGGTAAATTCACCCCTCCACTTT. The full variable domain, its missing parts supplied by reference TRBV28 and TRBJ1-6, is DVKVTQSSRYLVKRTGEKVFLECVQDMDHENMFWYRQDPGLGLRLIYFSYDVKMKEKGDIPEGYSVSREKKERFSLILESASTNQTSMYLCASRPRDRVNSPLHFGNGTRLTVT.

This clone appeared a single time. In the same sample, other DNA sequences code for this CDR3. The J gene is TRBJ1-2, the V gene TRBV5-1, with D hard to call. Trimming took 4 bases from V and 2 from J, leaving 9 bases between them. The CDR3 spans 13 residues. Germline V lookup: CDR1 SGHRS, CDR2 YFSETQ. The CDR3 protein is CASSTDGNYGYTF. The CDR3 DNA is TGCGCCAGCAGCACGGACGGAAACTATGGCTACACCTTC.

The V gene is TRBV2, the J gene TRBJ2-3; 7 bases are a match to TRBD2. The CDR3 spans 14 residues. V lost 6 bases, J lost 2 bases, and 5 bases stayed unmatched. Germline lookup yields CDR1 SNHLY and CDR2 FYNNEI. CDR3 loop: CASRVSGTTDTQYF. CDR3 nucleotides: TGTGCCAGCAGGGTGAGCGGGACCACAGATACGCAGTATTTT.

This clone has a handful of counts. This same CDR3 is encoded by further DNA sequences in the sample. V gene TRBV5-1 combines with J gene TRBJ2-2; 7 nucleotides agree with TRBD1. This CDR3 is 16 amino acids long. V dropped 0 bases and J dropped 1; count of bases not matched to a gene: 3. In germline, CDR1 is SGHRS, CDR2 YFSETQ. CDR3 sequence (DNA): TGCGCCAGCAGCTTGGCGGGACAGAGGAACACCGGGGAGCTGTTTTTT. Protein: CASSLAGQRNTGELFF.

The genes are TRBV4-1 and TRBJ2-3, with D uncertain. CDR1 is MGHRA and CDR2 is YSYEKL in the germline V gene. With 0 bases removed from V and 2 bases from J, the gap between germline ends came to 12 bases. The CDR3 covers 16 residues. The CDR3 reads CASSQDSSVNTDTQYF. The CDR3 DNA reads as TGCGCCAGCAGCCAAGATTCGTCTGTAAACACAGATACGCAGTATTTT.

The chain has TRBV5-1 and TRBJ1-1; a weak D match, TRBD1 (6 bases). Trimming stripped 4 bases from V and 5 bases from J, with 18 bases between. Germline CDR1 reads SGHRS; CDR2 reads YFSETQ. The length of the CDR3 is 15 residues. CDR3 residues: CASSRLRGARTEAFF. In nucleotides, the CDR3 is TGCGCCAGCAGCCGGTTAAGGGGGGCGAGGACTGAAGCTTTCTTT.

The chain joins TRBV19 to TRBJ1-2; D is unclear. Trimming left V 0 bases short and J 3 bases short, with 11 bases between. This CDR3 is built from 15 residues. The germline CDR1 and CDR2 sequences are LNHDA and SQIVND (reference sequence). CDR3 in DNA: TGTGCCAGTAGTATAGACGGAGTACCTTACTATGGCTACACCTTC. It is translated as CASSIDGVPYYGYTF. The full variable domain, its missing parts supplied by reference TRBV19 and TRBJ1-2, is DGGITQSPKYLFRKEGQNVTLSCEQNLNHDAMYWYRQDPGQGLRLIYYSQIVNDFQKGDIAEGYSVSREKKESFPLTVTSAQKNPTAFYLCASSIDGVPYYGYTFGSGTRLTVV.

This chain joins TRBV29-1 and TRBJ2-1; D uncertain. The CDR3 extends over 11 amino acids. Trimming pared 6 bases from V and 12 bases from J, leaving 15 bases between. CDR1 SQVTM and CDR2 ANQGSEA come from the germline V gene. CDR3 protein: CSVRPVGAQFF. DNA of the CDR3: TGCAGCGTCCGACCCGTGGGTGCGCAGTTCTTC.

The chain links TRBV19 to TRBJ2-1; TRBD2 agrees at 16 bases. This CDR3 region has 16 residues. With 4 bases clipped from V and 7 bases from J, the junction kept 4 bases outside the gene matches. From germline, CDR1 is LNHDA and CDR2 SQIVND (reference sequence). The CDR3 DNA reads TGTGCCAGTAGTAAGGGACTAGCGGGAGGGGTAAATGAGCAGTTCTTC. This gives the protein CASSKGLAGGVNEQFF.

The chain combines TRBV25-1 with TRBJ1-5; 7 bases map to TRBD1. The CDR3 is made up of 13 amino acids. V shed 3 bases and J 6 bases; nucleotides not matched to a gene: 2. Germline CDR1 MGHDK, CDR2 SYGVNS. In DNA form, the CDR3 reads TGTGCCAGCAGTGAGACAGGGTTTCAGCCCCAGCATTTT. This codes for CASSETGFQPQHF.

The V and J genes are TRBV5-1 and TRBJ1-2; 8 bases agree with TRBD1. The trim removed 4 bases at V and 8 bases at J, leaving 19 bases unmatched. This CDR3 is 17 amino acids long. Germline CDR1 SGHRS, CDR2 YFSETQ. CDR3 amino acids: CASSPIPQLTGAEGYTF. As DNA, the CDR3 is TGCGCCAGCAGCCCTATCCCCCAATTGACAGGGGCCGAGGGCTACACCTTC.

CDR3 DNA sequence: TGCGCCAGCAGCCAAGTTAGGGGGTTCGGTGGTATGGAGACCCAGTACTTC. This translates into CASSQVRGFGGMETQYF. The chain joins TRBV4-3 to TRBJ2-5; D might be TRBD1 (6 bases). The V end was cut by 1 base, the J end by 5 bases, with 20 bases between. Germline values: CDR1 LGHNA, CDR2 YSLEER. This CDR3 contains 17 residues.

This chain joins TRBV6-5 and TRBJ1-2, with D perhaps matching TRBD1 (5 bases). Germline V CDR1 and CDR2: MNHEY, SVGAGI. CDR3 length: 15 amino acids. V lost 2 bases and J 3 bases, leaving 13 bases between the germline ends. The CDR3, as DNA: TGTGCCAGCAGTTACGGGGACGGTAGGGACTATGGCTACACCTTC. Translation gives CASSYGDGRDYGYTF.

The V gene is TRBV6-6, the J gene TRBJ1-2, with 8 bases fitting TRBD1. CDR3 size: 15 residues. The germline V gene has CDR1 MNHNY and CDR2 SVGAGI (reference sequence). The junction had 10 bases not matched to a gene; V was cut back by 6 bases and J by 4 bases. CDR3 protein: CASSLLGQGGYGYTF. In DNA form, the CDR3 reads TGTGCCAGCAGCCTTCTTGGACAGGGTGGCTATGGCTACACCTTC.

The chain links TRBV10-3 to TRBJ2-7; TRBD2 aligns across 12 bases. This CDR3 spans 16 amino acids. CDR1 is ENHRY and CDR2 is SYGVKD in the germline V gene. Trimming took 2 bases from V and 6 from J; bases not matched to a gene: 8. The CDR3 region is CAISEHLASGRGEQYF. DNA of the CDR3: TGTGCCATCAGTGAGCACTTAGCTAGCGGGAGGGGCGAGCAGTACTTC.

Worth noting for this clone: Other DNA sequences within the sample encode an identical CDR3. The chain couples TRBV5-4 to TRBJ2-7; D perhaps matches TRBD1 (6 bases). The CDR3 is 14 residues long. Between the trimmed V and J ends, which lost 3 bases and 0 bases, there was a span of 10 bases. Germline CDR1 SGHNT, CDR2 YYREEE (reference sequence). CDR3 residues: CASSSRTDSYEQYF. The CDR3 DNA is TGTGCCAGCAGCTCGAGGACAGACTCCTACGAGCAGTACTTC.

The chain joins TRBV28 to TRBJ2-7; a weak D match, TRBD1 (6 bases). Deletions cut 4 bases from V and 2 bases from J, with 21 bases between. This CDR3 contains 17 residues. Germline V gene data show CDR1 as MDHEN and CDR2 as SYDVKM. The CDR3 DNA reads TGTGCCAGCAGTTCTCAAGCCCTCTCACAGGGCGCCTACGAGCAGTACTTC. Translated: CASSSQALSQGAYEQYF.

V gene TRBV5-1 combines with J gene TRBJ2-3; D is undetermined. The CDR3 is made up of 16 amino acids. V was trimmed by 0 bases and J by 3 bases, leaving 14 bases between them. Germline loops: CDR1 SGHRS, CDR2 YFSETQ. The CDR3 spells CASSLEPGLRTDTQYF. The CDR3 region has the DNA TGCGCCAGCAGCTTGGAGCCAGGCCTTCGTACAGATACGCAGTATTTT.

This chain connects TRBV7-2 to TRBJ2-7, with 8 bases fitting TRBD1. V was clipped by 1 base and J by 5 bases; unmatched bases: 10. The CDR3 length is 16 residues. Germline V gene sequence: CDR1 SGHTA, CDR2 FQGNSA. This chain's CDR3 is CASSLGVGQGANEQYF. CDR3 nucleotide sequence: TGTGCCAGCAGCTTAGGGGTTGGGCAGGGGGCCAACGAGCAGTACTTC.

This sequence joins TRBV7-9 and TRBJ1-4; D uncertain. The CDR3 is 15 amino acids. V lost 2 bases and J lost 4, with 11 bases in between. Germline lookup yields CDR1 SEHNR and CDR2 FQNEAQ (reference sequence). The CDR3 region is CASSLKGAFNEKLFF. As DNA, the CDR3 is TGTGCCAGCAGCTTAAAGGGTGCCTTTAATGAAAAACTGTTTTTT.

The chain uses TRBV4-1 and TRBJ1-2, with TRBD1 matching 9 bases. This CDR3 is built from 15 residues. The ends lost 1 base at V and 8 bases at J; junction bases unmatched: 8. Germline-derived CDR1 and CDR2 are MGHRA and YSYEKL. CDR3 sequence (DNA): TGCGCCAGCAGCCAAGGGGACAGGGAGGGAGGAGGCTACACCTTC. Its translation is CASSQGDREGGGYTF.